Sequencing of this T cell receptor beta chain was carried out in a study of shared clonotypes between healthy human individuals. Naivety among CD8 cells was defined by CD45RO negativity and positive CCR7 selection, thereby excluding terminally differentiated effector memory CD45RA+ cells. The assay was immunoSEQ multiplex PCR, and TCRdb's table has in-frame clones only and misses some. The data show around 2,100,000 clones, approximately 94% seen once. Germline V gene data show CDR1 as SGHTA and CDR2 as FQGNSA. The CDR3 contains 17 residues. The germline V and J ends were trimmed by 6 bases and 0 bases, with 19 bases remaining between them.

The sample taken for sequencing was naive CD8+ T cells sorted from blood. The sequence was obtained from a man aged 18-30 years in good health. The V gene is TRBV7-2, the J gene TRBJ2-3; D tentatively fits TRBD1 or TRBD2 (7 bases each). The CDR3 protein is CASRYSGDSTSTDTQYF. Here the CDR3 DNA reads TGTGCCAGCAGATACAGCGGGGACAGCACCAGCACAGATACGCAGTATTTT.